Below, one T cell receptor (beta chain) is given with its context. Its antigen is not known. TRB was amplified from approximately 250-500 ng of blood genomic DNA. These data are taken from a study of T and B cells in COVID-19 patients. Multiplex PCR with BIOMED2 TRB-A/B primer pools amplified TRB rearrangements. TCRdb redid the calling of the multiplex PCR reads with MiXCR, one entry per CDR3 protein. The sample shows approximately 15,000 distinct CDR3 sequences, 25% to 30% of them seen only once. The CDR3 totals 15 residues. Trimming took 6 bases from V and 8 from J, leaving 19 bases between them. Per germline, CDR1 MNHEY and CDR2 SMNVEV (reference sequence). Study-level results: No sequencing was yet done of CD4+, regulatory or CD8+ subsets, or of SARS-CoV-2-responsive or tetramer+ sorted cells.

This TCR was sampled from a human donor who had recovered from COVID-19. Sequenced: blood. This chain connects TRBV27 to TRBJ1-4; D not certain. CDR3 sequence reads: CASRLRTASGEKLFF. CDR3 in DNA: TGTGCCAGCAGACTTCGGACCGCGTCGGGCGAAAAACTGTTTTTT.